These T cell receptor beta chains were read from a single sample in a study of blood T cells in healthy people across ages. MiXCR was run by TCRdb on the 5' RACE reads, yielding one entry per CDR3 protein. The profile shows about 800,000 distinct CDR3 sequences, 55% to 70% of them singletons. Sequenced material: blood. All receptors derive from a man aged 25-40 years in good health. Both conserved end residues are part of each CDR3. A D gene is named only where the DNA matches it firmly. Size values are once, few and many counts, or a class for expanded clones, and some rows have none.

D	size	V	J	length	CDR3	DNA
TRBD1	once	TRBV6-4	TRBJ2-5	17	CASSDSIGQGVPREQYF	TGTGCCAGCAGTGACTCGATCGGACAGGGGGTCCCCCGGGAGCAGTACTTC
NA	NA	TRBV11-2	TRBJ1-2	12	CASSSDTYGYTF	TGTGCCAGCAGCTCGGACACCTATGGCTACACCTTC
NA	NA	TRBV21-1	TRBJ2-5	13	CASSPRTDYFKYF	TGTGCCAGCAGCCCCCGCACCGACTATTTTAAGTACTTC
NA	NA	TRBV2	TRBJ2-1	12	CASRAFRNEQFF	TGTGCCAGCAGGGCTTTCAGAAATGAGCAGTTCTTC
NA	NA	TRBV7-2	TRBJ2-1	15	CASSLVPQDRNEQFF	TGTGCCAGCAGCTTAGTCCCCCAGGATCGCAATGAGCAGTTCTTC
NA	NA	TRBV18	TRBJ2-1	15	CASSPGNSLGNEQFF	TGTGCCAGCTCACCAGGGAATAGCCTGGGAAATGAGCAGTTCTTC
NA	NA	TRBV12-3/TRBV12-4	TRBJ1-5	12	CASNWGTQPQHF	TGTGCCAGCAATTGGGGGACTCAGCCCCAGCATTTT
TRBD1	NA	TRBV6-6	TRBJ1-2	14	CASSYGAGGDGYTF	TGTGCCAGCAGTTACGGTGCAGGGGGTGATGGCTACACCTTC
TRBD2	NA	TRBV25-1	TRBJ2-3	17	CASSESARLAGADTQYF	TGTGCCAGCAGTGAATCTGCTAGACTAGCGGGGGCGGATACGCAGTATTTT
TRBD1	few	TRBV20-1	TRBJ1-2	15	CSASRGRLVNYGYTF	TGCAGTGCTAGTAGGGGGCGCCTCGTTAACTATGGCTACACCTTC
NA	NA	TRBV9	TRBJ2-2	12	CASSVFDGELFF	TGTGCCAGCAGCGTATTCGACGGGGAGCTGTTTTTT
TRBD2	NA	TRBV9	TRBJ2-1	15	CASSEGTTLYNEQFF	TGTGCCAGCAGCGAGGGGACTACCTTGTACAATGAGCAGTTCTTC
TRBD2	NA	TRBV7-9	TRBJ2-7	15	CASSSGTSGTNEQYF	TGTGCCAGCAGCTCAGGGACTAGCGGGACCAACGAGCAGTACTTC
TRBD1	few	TRBV18	TRBJ2-5	14	CASSPGQGEETQYF	TGTGCCAGCTCACCGGGACAGGGCGAAGAGACCCAGTACTTC
NA	NA	TRBV6-1	TRBJ1-1	13	CASSEFGGTEAFF	TGTGCCAGCAGTGAGTTCGGTGGCACTGAAGCTTTCTTT
NA	few	TRBV2	TRBJ2-3	12	CASKTGADTQYF	TGTGCCAGCAAGACAGGTGCAGATACGCAGTATTTT
TRBD2	NA	TRBV4-1	TRBJ2-5	13	CASSPTSGETQYF	TGCGCCAGCAGTCCCACTAGCGGAGAGACCCAGTACTTC
NA	NA	TRBV5-6	TRBJ2-6	18	CASSPEGTTISGANVLTF	TGTGCCAGCAGCCCTGAGGGGACAACGATCTCTGGGGCCAACGTCCTGACTTTC
TRBD2	NA	TRBV6-5	TRBJ2-3	14	CASTNSGGTDTQYF	TGTGCCAGCACCAATAGCGGGGGCACAGATACGCAGTATTTT
TRBD2	NA	TRBV6-2/TRBV6-3	TRBJ2-7	16	CASSYSASGSAYEQYF	TGTGCCAGCAGTTACTCCGCTAGCGGGAGCGCCTACGAGCAGTACTTC
TRBD2	NA	TRBV20-1	TRBJ2-7	16	CSARAIAGGPQAEQYF	TGCAGTGCTAGAGCAATAGCGGGAGGGCCCCAAGCCGAGCAGTACTTC
NA	NA	TRBV7-9	TRBJ2-4	13	CASSLGQQNIQYF	TGTGCCAGCAGCTTAGGACAACAGAACATTCAGTACTTC
TRBD2	NA	TRBV3-1	TRBJ2-5	15	CASSQQAGNQETQYF	TGTGCCAGCAGCCAGCAAGCGGGGAACCAAGAGACCCAGTACTTC
NA	few	TRBV7-9	TRBJ2-3	19	CASSGQPLSSYGSTDTQYF	TGTGCCAGCAGTGGACAACCGTTGTCGTCTTACGGGAGCACAGATACGCAGTATTTT
NA	few	TRBV28	TRBJ1-2	14	CASSLSEAGAGYTF	TGTGCCAGCAGTTTATCCGAAGCGGGGGCCGGCTACACCTTC
TRBD1	NA	TRBV18	TRBJ2-7	15	CASSTGQVASYEQYF	TGTGCCAGCTCAACAGGACAGGTAGCCTCCTACGAGCAGTACTTC
NA	NA	TRBV6-2/TRBV6-3	TRBJ2-5	13	CASSMGPTETQYF	TGTGCCAGCAGCATGGGACCCACCGAGACCCAGTACTTC
TRBD2	few	TRBV25-1	TRBJ2-1	18	CASSESQRLAIRYNEQFF	TGTGCCAGCAGTGAATCCCAACGACTAGCGATAAGATACAATGAGCAGTTCTTC
TRBD2	NA	TRBV27	TRBJ2-7	15	CASSRTSGTRYEQYF	TGTGCCAGCTCCCGGACTAGCGGGACCCGCTACGAGCAGTACTTC
TRBD2	few	TRBV9	TRBJ2-7	18	CASSVPGTSGRVAYEQYF	TGTGCCAGCAGCGTCCCCGGGACTAGCGGGAGGGTCGCCTACGAGCAGTACTTC
TRBD1	NA	TRBV29-1	TRBJ2-1	14	CSVDRGFGYNEQFF	TGCAGCGTAGACAGGGGATTTGGGTACAATGAGCAGTTCTTC
NA	NA	TRBV4-3	TRBJ1-1	14	CASSQDPRGDQAFF	TGCGCCAGCAGCCAAGATCCCCGGGGGGATCAAGCTTTCTTT
NA	NA	TRBV2	TRBJ2-6	12	CASSVGANVLTF	TGTGCCAGCAGCGTTGGGGCCAACGTCCTGACTTTC